One sample yielded the 27 T cell receptor beta chains listed below, sequenced in a study of blood T cell repertoires in COVID-19. The assay was immunoSEQ multiplex PCR, and TCRdb's table has in-frame clones only and misses some. The sample has around 230,000 clones; around 85% are singletons. Sequenced material: peripheral blood. Receptor source: a man aged 45-65 years with COVID-19, enrolled during active disease.

This sequence joins TRBV9 and TRBJ1-1, with 9 bases identical to TRBD1. CDR1 and CDR2 (germline): SGDLS, YYNGEE. The CDR3 runs to 13 residues. V was pared by 10 bases and J by 0 bases, with 4 bases of the junction left unmatched. Here the CDR3 reads CAGGQGMNTEAFF. In DNA, the CDR3 is TGTGCCGGGGGACAGGGTATGAACACTGAAGCTTTCTTT.

There are a few counts of this clone. The chain carries TRBV19 and TRBJ1-1, with 8 bases lining up with TRBD1. The germline V gene has CDR1 LNHDA and CDR2 SQIVND (reference sequence). The length of the CDR3 is 15 residues. Trimming took 3 bases from V and 0 from J; bases not matched to a gene: 3. This CDR3 reads CASSIQGAVNTEAFF. CDR3 nucleotides: TGTGCCAGTAGTATTCAGGGGGCGGTGAACACTGAAGCTTTCTTT. The full variable domain, its missing parts supplied by reference TRBV19 and TRBJ1-1, is DGGITQSPKYLFRKEGQNVTLSCEQNLNHDAMYWYRQDPGQGLRLIYYSQIVNDFQKGDIAEGYSVSREKKESFPLTVTSAQKNPTAFYLCASSIQGAVNTEAFFGQGTRLTVV.

The genes are TRBV4-1 and TRBJ1-4; TRBD1 agrees at 11 bases. Germline CDR1 reads MGHRA; CDR2 reads YSYEKL. V gave up 3 bases and J gave up 3 bases; unmatched junction bases: 6. CDR3 length equals 17 residues. CDR3 nucleotides: TGCGCCAGCAGCCATCGGGACAGGGGGATTTCTAATGAAAAACTGTTTTTT. Encoded protein: CASSHRDRGISNEKLFF.

This clone was seen only once. The J gene is TRBJ2-2, the V gene TRBV9; TRBD2 agrees at 14 bases. Germline V gene sequence: CDR1 SGDLS, CDR2 YYNGEE. This CDR3 has 19 residues. V lost 4 bases to trimming and J lost 0 bases; unmatched junction nucleotides: 8. CDR3 in DNA: TGTGCCAGCAGCCTCCGGACTAGCGGGGGGTTCGCGAACACCGGGGAGCTGTTTTTT. Encoded protein: CASSLRTSGGFANTGELFF.

This clone appeared once. V is TRBV11-3 and J is TRBJ2-1; 10 nucleotides line up with TRBD2. Germline V CDR1 and CDR2: SGHNT, YENEEA. The V segment lost 5 bases and the J segment 6 bases; nucleotides outside the gene matches: 10. This CDR3 is built from 16 residues. The CDR3 bases are TGTGCCAGCAGCGCAGTAACTAGCGGGGCTCGCAATGAGCAGTTCTTC. It specifies CASSAVTSGARNEQFF.

The chain combines TRBV7-8 with TRBJ2-7; the D gene is possibly TRBD2 (6 bases). Deletions cut 6 bases from V and 4 bases from J, with 22 bases between. The CDR3 runs 16 residues. CDR1 is SGHVS and CDR2 is FQNEAQ in the germline V gene. CDR3 residues: CASSLTLRDLRYEQYF. CDR3 bases: TGTGCCAGCAGTTTAACCCTACGGGACTTGAGGTACGAGCAGTACTTC. Looking up the rest from reference TRBV7-8 and TRBJ2-7 gives the full variable domain: GAGVSQSPRYKVAKRGQDVALRCDPISGHVSLFWYQQALGQGPEFLTYFQNEAQLDKSGLPSDRFFAERPEGSVSTLKIQRTQQEDSAVYLCASSLTLRDLRYEQYFGPGTRLTVT.

V gene TRBV18 combines with J gene TRBJ1-6; 7 nucleotides line up with TRBD1. Germline CDR1 KGHSH, CDR2 LQKENI. The length of the CDR3 is 15 residues. V was clipped by 3 bases and J by 3 bases; unmatched bases: 2. CDR3 DNA: TGTGCCAGCTCACCCCGGGACAGCTATAATTCACCCCTCCACTTT. Translation: CASSPRDSYNSPLHF.

The genes are TRBV6-5 and TRBJ2-3; 9 bases are a match to TRBD1. CDR1 is MNHEY and CDR2 is SVGAGI in the germline V gene. This CDR3 has 16 amino acids. The V segment lost 2 bases and the J segment 3 bases; nucleotides outside the gene matches: 6. DNA of the CDR3: TGTGCCAGCAGTTACGGGGGGACAGGGCGAACAGATACGCAGTATTTT. Translated, it gives CASSYGGTGRTDTQYF.

The genes are TRBV6-2 or TRBV6-3 and TRBJ1-1; possibly TRBD1 for D (6 bases). The CDR3 is made up of 14 amino acids. Germline loops: CDR1 MNHEY, CDR2 SVGEGT. The V end was cut by 2 bases, the J end by 1 base, with 8 bases between. Here the CDR3 DNA reads TGTGCCAGCAGTTACCGGACAGCGAACACTGAAGCTTTCTTT. It yields the protein CASSYRTANTEAFF.

The J gene is TRBJ1-2, the V gene TRBV2, with TRBD1 matching 9 bases. The length of the CDR3 is 17 residues. The germline V gene encodes CDR1 SNHLY and CDR2 FYNNEI. V dropped 5 bases and J dropped 1; count of bases not matched to a gene: 11. The CDR3: CASSTDRGAPLNYGYTF. The DNA for the CDR3 is TGTGCCAGCAGTACGGACAGGGGCGCACCACTTAACTATGGCTACACCTTC.

The chain has TRBV20-1 and TRBJ1-1, with a weak D call TRBD1 (5 bases). V shed 3 bases and J shed 5 bases, with 7 bases lying between them. From germline, CDR1 is DFQATT and CDR2 SNEGSKA (reference sequence). This CDR3 is 11 amino acids long. The CDR3 loop is CSASQGTEAFF. The CDR3 DNA sequence: TGCAGTGCTAGTCAGGGAACTGAAGCTTTCTTT.

The rearrangement links TRBV19 to TRBJ2-2; 7 bases map to TRBD2. The CDR3 consists of 18 residues. V shed 0 bases and J 7 bases; nucleotides not matched to a gene: 14. Germline V gives CDR1 LNHDA, CDR2 SQIVND (reference sequence). CDR3 DNA: TGTGCCAGTAGTATAGATTATCGGGGACTATTTGTAGGCGGGGAGCTGTTTTTT. Translation: CASSIDYRGLFVGGELFF.

The rearrangement links TRBV19 to TRBJ1-5, with TRBD1 matching over 10 bases. The length of the CDR3 is 13 residues. From germline, CDR1 is LNHDA and CDR2 SQIVND (reference sequence). The V segment lost 10 bases and the J segment 4 bases; nucleotides outside the gene matches: 4. Here the CDR3 reads CATMDRGNQPQHF. CDR3 DNA: TGTGCCACCATGGACAGGGGGAATCAGCCCCAGCATTTT. The complete variable domain, with remaining parts taken from reference TRBV19 and TRBJ1-5, reads DGGITQSPKYLFRKEGQNVTLSCEQNLNHDAMYWYRQDPGQGLRLIYYSQIVNDFQKGDIAEGYSVSREKKESFPLTVTSAQKNPTAFYLCATMDRGNQPQHFGDGTRLSIL.

The gene calls are TRBV7-9 and TRBJ1-1, with D hard to call. Germline V gene sequence: CDR1 SEHNR, CDR2 FQNEAQ (reference sequence). V lost 4 bases to trimming and J lost 4 bases, with 16 bases between them. The CDR3 sequence is 15 residues long. CDR3 coding DNA: TGTGCCAGCAGCTCCTACGGGAACCCTGGCACTGAAGCTTTCTTT. Protein product: CASSSYGNPGTEAFF.

This chain uses TRBV7-2 with TRBJ2-2; D remains unclear. Germline V CDR1 and CDR2: SGHTA, FQGNSA. The CDR3 spans 12 residues. V gave up 8 bases and J gave up 3 bases, with 7 bases separating them. CDR3 sequence: CASGLYTGELFF. The DNA of the CDR3 is TGTGCCAGCGGGCTGTACACCGGGGAGCTGTTTTTT.

The gene calls are TRBV3-1 (or the pseudogene TRBV3-2) and TRBJ2-1, with TRBD1 matching over 7 bases. The CDR3 contains 15 residues. J lost 8 bases, V lost 1 base, and 8 bases had no gene match. The germline CDR1 and CDR2 sequences are LGHDT and YNNKEL (reference sequence). The CDR3 DNA is TGTGCCAGCAGCCAAGCTGACAGGGCCAGTCATGAGCAGTTCTTC. Its protein is CASSQADRASHEQFF.

The chain combines TRBV5-1 with TRBJ2-3, with a weak D call TRBD2 (6 bases). V was trimmed by 6 bases and J by 0 bases, leaving 17 bases between them. Germline V gives CDR1 SGHRS, CDR2 YFSETQ. The CDR3 is made up of 16 amino acids. CDR3 in amino acids: CASTRTGGVSTDTQYF. The CDR3 DNA follows: TGCGCCAGCACCCGGACGGGCGGGGTAAGCACAGATACGCAGTATTTT.

The chain is built from TRBV19 and TRBJ1-1, with D possibly matching TRBD1 (5 bases). The V gene lost 7 bases and the J gene lost 0 bases, with 18 bases spanning the gap. The CDR3 spans 16 residues. The germline V gene encodes CDR1 LNHDA and CDR2 SQIVND (reference sequence). CDR3 in amino acids: CASMFTRGRVNTEAFF. Written as DNA, the CDR3 is TGTGCCAGTATGTTTACAAGGGGCAGGGTGAACACTGAAGCTTTCTTT.

The rearrangement joins TRBV7-3 to TRBJ2-7; a possible D gene is TRBD1 (5 bases). Germline V gives CDR1 SGHTA, CDR2 FQGTGA. The V and J ends lost 1 base and 2 bases respectively, with 15 bases between them. The CDR3 contains 16 residues. The CDR3 bases are TGTGCCAGCAGCTTAAGGGTGACGACAGATCCCTACGAGCAGTACTTC. This encodes CASSLRVTTDPYEQYF.

This rearrangement joins TRBV6-2 or TRBV6-3 to TRBJ2-3, with D maybe TRBD1 (5 bases). V dropped 5 bases and J dropped 5 bases, with 11 bases sitting between them. The CDR3 is made up of 13 amino acids. Germline V gene data show CDR1 as MNHEY and CDR2 as SVGEGT. The CDR3: CASSDRNRDTQYF. The CDR3 DNA is TGTGCCAGCAGTGACAGAAACAGAGATACGCAGTATTTT.

V usage is TRBV7-6 and J usage is TRBJ1-3; D not certain. Trimming cost V 3 bases and J 1 base, with 7 bases left between them. The CDR3 runs to 14 residues. Per germline, CDR1 SGHVS and CDR2 FNYEAQ. CDR3 protein: CASSFKESGNTIYF. Here the CDR3 DNA reads TGTGCCAGCAGCTTTAAAGAGTCTGGAAACACCATATATTTT.

V gene TRBV7-8 combines with J gene TRBJ1-1; 8 bases match TRBD1. The CDR3 covers 13 residues. Per germline, CDR1 SGHVS and CDR2 FQNEAQ. V shed 4 bases, J shed 7 bases, and the junction held 5 bases outside the gene matches. CDR3 loop: CASSYDRGNEAFF. In nucleotides, the CDR3 is TGTGCCAGCAGCTACGACAGGGGAAATGAAGCTTTCTTT.

This clone was counted only a few times. The chain uses TRBV28 and TRBJ2-7; D remains ambiguous. Per germline, CDR1 MDHEN and CDR2 SYDVKM. The germline V and J ends were trimmed by 5 bases and 3 bases, with 5 bases remaining between them. This CDR3 has 11 residues. CDR3 sequence reads: CASSKRYEQYF. The CDR3 coding sequence is TGTGCCAGCAGTAAGCGCTACGAGCAGTACTTC.

The CDR3 DNA reads TGTGCCAGTAGTATAGATCCATCCGGGTCGAGCTCCTACAATGAGCAGTTCTTC. This encodes CASSIDPSGSSSYNEQFF. The chain recombines TRBV19 with TRBJ2-1; D uncertain. This CDR3 is built from 18 residues. Germline CDR1 is LNHDA and CDR2 is SQIVND (reference sequence). The V end was cut by 0 bases, the J end by 0 bases, with 15 bases between. Looking up the rest from reference TRBV19 and TRBJ2-1 gives the full variable domain: DGGITQSPKYLFRKEGQNVTLSCEQNLNHDAMYWYRQDPGQGLRLIYYSQIVNDFQKGDIAEGYSVSREKKESFPLTVTSAQKNPTAFYLCASSIDPSGSSSYNEQFFGPGTRLTVL.

The V call is TRBV12-3 or TRBV12-4, the J call TRBJ1-5, with 7 bases lining up with TRBD1. V lost 5 bases to trimming and J lost 5 bases; unmatched junction nucleotides: 3. The CDR3 consists of 13 residues. DNA of the CDR3: TGTGCCAGCAGTCTCGGGACAGATCAGCCCCAGCATTTT. Protein sequence: CASSLGTDQPQHF.

This clone was seen just once. The chain combines TRBV7-8 with TRBJ2-7; a possible D gene is TRBD1 (5 bases). There are 14 residues in the CDR3. The germline V gene encodes CDR1 SGHVS and CDR2 FQNEAQ. V lost 6 bases and J lost 6, with 18 bases in between. This CDR3 reads CASSIPSGLSEQYF. The CDR3 region has the DNA TGTGCCAGCAGTATCCCATCAGGGCTTAGCGAGCAGTACTTC.

This sequence joins TRBV11-3 and TRBJ1-1, with D possibly TRBD1 on 6 matching bases. CDR1 is SGHNT and CDR2 is YENEEA in the germline V gene. The V end was cut by 5 bases, the J end by 1 base, with 8 bases between. CDR3 length: 13 residues. CDR3 nucleotide sequence: TGTGCCAGCAGCCCGGGACAGAACACTGAAGCTTTCTTT. This codes for CASSPGQNTEAFF.